This T cell receptor beta chain was identified in a study of human T cells and chemical hapten exposure. Background on the study: Investigators sensitized 2 cm by 2 cm of upper inner arm skin with 2% DPC.

Specified time point: patch test 1, 2 weeks after DPC sensitization. Treatment denoted: therapeutic diphenylcyclopropenone sensitization with weekly scalp DPC. The authors' total RNA extraction used unfractionated whole blood. Suited to DPC and affected by alopecia, the donors ranged from 18 to 70 years old. V lost 4 bases and J lost 1, with 12 bases in between. Germline V gives CDR1 SGHRS, CDR2 YFSETQ. The CDR3 covers 15 residues. TCRdb independently ran MiXCR on the RACE reads; one entry per CDR3 protein. The sample holds about 52,000 distinct CDR3 sequences, approximately 11% seen once. Sequences were derived from whole blood, sampled in connection with sensitization to the hapten diphenylcyclopropenone (DPC). V and J are TRBV5-1 and TRBJ1-5, with D perhaps TRBD1 (5 bases). The TCR comes from a middle-aged woman with alopecia areata. Some clones in this sample may be carry-over from other donors' samples. The CDR3 region is CASSLGGESNQPQHF. The CDR3 nucleotides read TGCGCCAGCAGCCTGGGAGGGGAGAGCAATCAGCCCCAGCATTTT.